This paragraph reports one T cell receptor beta chain. This specimen comes from a study of blood T cell repertoires in COVID-19. Sequencing was performed with immunoSEQ multiplex PCR; in TCRdb, only in-frame clones are kept and a portion is missing. This sample carries roughly 150,000 clones, 85% to 90% of them seen once, and the ten largest clones take about 9.4%. This CDR3 has 12 amino acids. V was shortened by 6 bases and J by 1 base, with 6 bases between the two germline ends. Germline assignment: CDR1 MNHEY and CDR2 SMNVEV (reference sequence). In Seattle, patients joined the study during active infection and were tracked longitudinally.

The TCR was taken from a woman in her 70s with COVID-19, enrolled during active disease. The V and J genes are TRBV27 and TRBJ1-1, with D possibly being TRBD1 (6 bases). Sequencing was done on a sample of peripheral blood. In DNA, the CDR3 is TGTGCCAGCAGGACAGGGAACACTGAAGCTTTCTTT. Translated: CASRTGNTEAFF.